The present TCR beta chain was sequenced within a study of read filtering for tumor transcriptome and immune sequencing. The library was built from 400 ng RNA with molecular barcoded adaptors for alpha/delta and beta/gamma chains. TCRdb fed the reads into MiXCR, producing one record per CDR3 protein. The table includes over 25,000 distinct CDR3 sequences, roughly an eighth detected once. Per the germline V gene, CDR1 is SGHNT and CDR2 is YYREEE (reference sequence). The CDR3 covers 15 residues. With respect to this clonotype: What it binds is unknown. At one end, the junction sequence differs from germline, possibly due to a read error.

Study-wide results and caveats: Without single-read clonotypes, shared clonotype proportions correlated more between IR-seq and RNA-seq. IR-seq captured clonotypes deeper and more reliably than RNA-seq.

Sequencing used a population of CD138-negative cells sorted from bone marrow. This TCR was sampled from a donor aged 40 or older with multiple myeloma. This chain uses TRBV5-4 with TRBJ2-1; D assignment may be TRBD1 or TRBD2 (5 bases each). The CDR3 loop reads CASGLGRGSYYEQFF. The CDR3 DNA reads TGTGCCAGCGGCTTGGGACGCGGGTCCTACTATGAGCAGTTCTTC.